This T cell receptor beta chain stems from a study of patients and donors after allogeneic stem cell transplantation. The CDR3 is 15 amino acids. V was trimmed by 2 bases and J by 7 bases, leaving 14 bases between them. Germline V CDR1 and CDR2: SGHVS, FQNEAQ. This clonotype was counted a few times. MiXCR, run by TCRdb on the RT-PCR reads, gives a single entry per CDR3 protein. There are 800,000 to 1,000,000 distinct CDR3 sequences in the sample; approximately 18% occur only once, and around 6% lies in the top ten. Sequencing used blood, either unsorted or a sorted T cell fraction (not recorded which). The genes are TRBV7-8 and TRBJ2-2, with D perhaps TRBD1 (5 bases). The clonotype was recovered from a human donor who was either an allogeneic HSCT recipient or a stem cell or donor lymphocyte infusion donor (not recorded which). It is not recorded whose cells these are; they may come from a transplant donor. The CDR3 region is CASSLIRGWGGELFF. CDR3 coding DNA: TGTGCCAGCAGCTTAATAAGGGGATGGGGCGGGGAGCTGTTTTTT.